Listed below are T cell receptor beta chains from one sample, sequenced in a study of T cells after yellow fever vaccination. TCRdb recomputed calls from the 5' RACE reads with MiXCR, one row per CDR3 protein. The table has approximately 450,000 distinct CDR3 sequences, roughly 20% seen once. Sample: PBMCs, taken before the yellow fever booster vaccination. These receptors came from a man aged 18-30 years who received the YFV17D yellow fever vaccine. The CDR3 runs from the conserved cysteine through the conserved F or W. D genes are given only for firm matches. Expanded clones get a size class; other rows say once, few or many, or leave the size out.

d_gene,abundance,j_gene,v_gene,CDR3nt,CDR3aa
.,.,TRBJ2-3,TRBV6-1,TGTGCCAGCAGTGAAGGAATTAGCACAGATACGCAGTATTTT,CASSEGISTDTQYF
.,few,TRBJ2-1,TRBV4-2,TGTGCCAGCAGCCAGGGGGGGGCTGATGAGCAGTTCTTC,CASSQGGADEQFF
.,few,TRBJ2-3,TRBV4-3,TGCGCCAGCAGCCACGAGGCGACAGATACGCAGTATTTT,CASSHEATDTQYF
.,.,TRBJ2-2,TRBV9,TGTGCCAGCAGCGTAGAAGTCTGGGGAAGGAACACCGGGGAGCTGTTTTTT,CASSVEVWGRNTGELFF
.,.,TRBJ2-5,TRBV20-1,TGCAGTGCAACTTCAGAGGGAGAGACCCAGTACTTC,CSATSEGETQYF
.,few,TRBJ1-5,TRBV20-1,TGCAGTGCTAGAGCCGTGGATAGCAATCAGCCCCAGCATTTT,CSARAVDSNQPQHF
.,.,TRBJ1-6,TRBV14,TGTGCCAGCAGCCAGGGGCTGTGGGGTGGTTCACCCCTCCACTTT,CASSQGLWGGSPLHF
.,.,TRBJ2-2,TRBV2,TGTGCCAGCAGTGAACGGAGGGGGCTTAACACCGGGGAGCTGTTTTTT,CASSERRGLNTGELFF
.,few,TRBJ1-5,TRBV4-1,TGCGCCAGCAGCCAAGGTATCCAGAGCAATCAGCCCCAGCATTTT,CASSQGIQSNQPQHF
TRBD1,.,TRBJ2-5,TRBV6-5,TGTGCCACCTTGGGGACAGACCAAGAGACCCAGTACTTC,CATLGTDQETQYF
TRBD1,few,TRBJ1-5,TRBV6-1,TGTGCCAGCAGTGAGATCTGGACAGGCAGCAATCAGCCCCAGCATTTT,CASSEIWTGSNQPQHF
TRBD2,few,TRBJ2-1,TRBV5-1,TGCGCCAGCAGGGCGACCGGGACTAGATACAATGAGCAGTTCTTC,CASRATGTRYNEQFF
TRBD1,.,TRBJ2-2,TRBV5-4,TGTGCCAGCAGCCCCGGACAGGGTTTGAGCACCGGGGAGCTGTTTTTT,CASSPGQGLSTGELFF
TRBD2,few,TRBJ2-5,TRBV5-4,TGTGCCAGCAGCGCTAGCGGGGGGGGGCTACAAGAGACCCAGTACTTC,CASSASGGGLQETQYF
.,few,TRBJ2-1,TRBV7-8,TGTGCCAGCAGCTCCCTTCTGACGGGGACCTACAATGAGCAGTTCTTC,CASSSLLTGTYNEQFF
TRBD1,many,TRBJ1-2,TRBV12-3/TRBV12-4,TGTGCCAGCAGTTTTCGGACAGGGGGCTTGGTTTATGGCTACACCTTC,CASSFRTGGLVYGYTF
.,.,TRBJ1-2,TRBV7-2,TGTGCCAGCAGCTTAAACGCCGCTGGGGGCTACACCTTC,CASSLNAAGGYTF
TRBD2,few,TRBJ2-1,TRBV5-1,TGCGCCAGCAGGACTAGCGGGGGAACAAATGAGCAGTTCTTC,CASRTSGGTNEQFF
.,few,TRBJ2-2,TRBV20-1,TGCAGTGCTAGTCAGGGGGGCGGGGAGCTGTTTTTT,CSASQGGGELFF
.,.,TRBJ2-1,TRBV5-6,TGTGCCAGCAGCTATGGACGGGGTTACAATGAGCAGTTCTTC,CASSYGRGYNEQFF
.,many,TRBJ2-1,TRBV20-1,TGCAGTGGACTGGCGTGGGGCCTACACAATGAGCAGTTCTTC,CSGLAWGLHNEQFF
.,.,TRBJ2-5,TRBV6-6,TGTGCCAGCAGTGAGAAAGAGACCCAGTACTTC,CASSEKETQYF
.,.,TRBJ2-3,TRBV29-1,TGCAGCGTTGAGTTCAGGGAACCAGATACGCAGTATTTT,CSVEFREPDTQYF
.,.,TRBJ1-6,TRBV28,TGTGCCAGCGCCGGGGGACCAGGGAGGGCCCTCCACTTT,CASAGGPGRALHF
.,many,TRBJ1-1,TRBV5-1,TGCGCCAGCAGCCTAACTAGTTCAGTGGGCAAGGGGCTGGCAGAAGCTTTCTTT,CASSLTSSVGKGLAEAFF
.,.,TRBJ1-5,TRBV4-1,TGCGCCAGCAGCCAAGATCGGGGGTTACAGCCCCAGCATTTT,CASSQDRGLQPQHF
.,few,TRBJ2-4,TRBV13,TGTGCCAGCAGCTTACAACATCATGATGGGATTCAGTACTTC,CASSLQHHDGIQYF
TRBD1,.,TRBJ1-1,TRBV27,TGTGCCAGCAGGCCAGACAGGGTAGGTCGTGACACTGAAGCTTTCTTT,CASRPDRVGRDTEAFF
TRBD1,few,TRBJ1-2,TRBV6-1,TGTGCCAGCAGCCGACCGGGACAGGGGAACTATGGCTACACCTTC,CASSRPGQGNYGYTF
.,.,TRBJ2-6,TRBV2,TGTGCCAGCAGTCCTCCGCGGGGAACTGGGGCCAACGTCCTGACTTTC,CASSPPRGTGANVLTF
TRBD2,few,TRBJ2-5,TRBV11-2,TGTGCCAGCAGCGTAGCGGGGCGCCAAGAGACCCAGTACTTC,CASSVAGRQETQYF
.,.,TRBJ1-2,TRBV20-1,TGCAGTGAAAGACCCCAGGGAGGCTATGGCTACACCTTC,CSERPQGGYGYTF
TRBD1,many,TRBJ2-1,TRBV7-2,TGTGCCAGCAGCTTCCGGGACAGTTACAATGAGCAGTTCTTC,CASSFRDSYNEQFF
TRBD1,.,TRBJ1-2,TRBV27,TGTGCCAGCCGTGGACAGGCTTCATATGGCTACACCTTC,CASRGQASYGYTF
.,.,TRBJ2-1,TRBV7-7,TGTGCTAGCAGCCCCGGTGTGGGGACTGAGCAGTTCTTC,CASSPGVGTEQFF
.,.,TRBJ2-3,TRBV7-2,TGTGCCAGCAGCTTAGTTTACTTGAGCACAGATACGCAGTATTTT,CASSLVYLSTDTQYF
.,.,TRBJ2-7,TRBV25-1,TGTGCCAGCAGTAACGGGGGTTCCGAGCAGTACTTC,CASSNGGSEQYF
.,.,TRBJ1-1,TRBV29-1,TGCAGCGTTGTAGCGGGGAGCACTGAAGCTTTCTTT,CSVVAGSTEAFF
TRBD2,few,TRBJ2-3,TRBV9,TGTGCCAGCAGCGTAGGGATAGCGGGGGGCGCAGATACGCAGTATTTT,CASSVGIAGGADTQYF
TRBD1,few,TRBJ1-5,TRBV12-3/TRBV12-4,TGTGCCAGCAGTTTAAGGCAGGGGGCTATTGGCAATCAGCCCCAGCATTTT,CASSLRQGAIGNQPQHF
TRBD2,.,TRBJ2-3,TRBV20-1,TGCAGTGCTAGAGTCCTAGCGGGGGAGAGGCAGTATTTT,CSARVLAGERQYF
TRBD1,few,TRBJ1-1,TRBV5-5,TGTGCCAGCCGCTGGGACCGACAGGGAATTGAAGCTTTCTTT,CASRWDRQGIEAFF
TRBD1,many,TRBJ1-6,TRBV3-1,TGTGCCAGCAGTCGGACAGGGGGGAATTCACCCCTCCACTTT,CASSRTGGNSPLHF
TRBD1,.,TRBJ2-5,TRBV24-1,TGTGCCACCAGTGAGCAACCGGGACAGGGGGTCCAAGAGACCCAGTACTTC,CATSEQPGQGVQETQYF
.,.,TRBJ1-2,TRBV12-3/TRBV12-4,TGTGCCAGCAGTAGGCCCGGGAGTGGCTACACCTTC,CASSRPGSGYTF
TRBD2,.,TRBJ2-5,TRBV5-6,TGTGCCAGCAGCTACGATGCGGGGGTATCTCAAGAGACCCAGTACTTC,CASSYDAGVSQETQYF
TRBD2,few,TRBJ2-7,TRBV9,TGTGCCAGCAGCGATCCGGGGGGATACGAGCAGTACTTC,CASSDPGGYEQYF
.,few,TRBJ1-2,TRBV6-5,TGTGCCAGCAGTTATTCCGACAAGGGGTATGGCTACACCTTC,CASSYSDKGYGYTF
.,few,TRBJ1-1,TRBV7-2,TGTGCCAGCAGCAAATACCGCTCCAGGGCCCAGGACACTGAAGCTTTCTTT,CASSKYRSRAQDTEAFF
TRBD1,.,TRBJ2-3,TRBV18,TGTGCCAGCTCACCACCGGTGACAGGGACAGATACGCAGTATTTT,CASSPPVTGTDTQYF
.,.,TRBJ2-3,TRBV7-8,TGTGCCAGCAGCTTACTCAGGGCAGGGGACACAGATACGCAGTATTTT,CASSLLRAGDTDTQYF
.,.,TRBJ1-2,TRBV6-2/TRBV6-3,TGTGCCAGCAGAAGGGGAGTTGTGGATGGCTACACCTTC,CASRRGVVDGYTF
TRBD1,.,TRBJ2-3,TRBV6-1,TGTGCCAGCAGGACAGGGTTGGGGGACACAGATACGCAGTATTTT,CASRTGLGDTDTQYF
.,.,TRBJ2-5,TRBV5-1,TGCGCCAGCAGCGTTGGCACCCCCGGGACCCAGTACTTC,CASSVGTPGTQYF
TRBD2,.,TRBJ2-1,TRBV7-3,TGTGCCAGCAGCTTGGGGACTAGCGATTACACTGAGCAGTTCTTC,CASSLGTSDYTEQFF
.,.,TRBJ2-6,TRBV20-1,TGCAGTGCCAAGAGGTCGGGCAATTACCTCTCTGGGGCCAACGTCCTGACTTTC,CSAKRSGNYLSGANVLTF
TRBD2,.,TRBJ2-5,TRBV7-6,TGTGCCAGCAGCTTAACCCTTACTAGCGGGGGATTCCAAGAGACCCAGTACTTC,CASSLTLTSGGFQETQYF
TRBD2,few,TRBJ2-1,TRBV27,TGTGCCAGCACCTCCGCCAGCGGGGGGTACAATGAGCAGTTCTTC,CASTSASGGYNEQFF